This T cell receptor (beta chain) was captured by sequencing in a study of blood T cell repertoires in COVID-19. The overall study: Acute and convalescent COVID-19 specimens originated in the United States, Italy and Spain. In each case, the material was cDNA or gDNA derived from T cells, B-cell-depleted T cells, or PBMCs.

Enrolled during active infection, Seattle patients were then followed longitudinally. Germline V gives CDR1 MNHEY, CDR2 SVGAGI. The CDR3 is 15 residues long. Trimming left V 2 bases short and J 6 bases short, with 16 bases between. Sequencing used immunoSEQ multiplex PCR; TCRdb keeps in-frame clones, though not all of them. The sample has 77,000 or so clones, about 80% seen once. The clonotype comes from a man aged 30-40 years with COVID-19, enrolled during active disease. This sequence joins TRBV6-5 and TRBJ1-2; a weak D match, TRBD1 (6 bases). The specimen was peripheral blood. The CDR3 is CASSYLTRKGDGYTF. DNA for the CDR3: TGTGCCAGCAGTTACCTCACAAGGAAGGGGGATGGCTACACCTTC.